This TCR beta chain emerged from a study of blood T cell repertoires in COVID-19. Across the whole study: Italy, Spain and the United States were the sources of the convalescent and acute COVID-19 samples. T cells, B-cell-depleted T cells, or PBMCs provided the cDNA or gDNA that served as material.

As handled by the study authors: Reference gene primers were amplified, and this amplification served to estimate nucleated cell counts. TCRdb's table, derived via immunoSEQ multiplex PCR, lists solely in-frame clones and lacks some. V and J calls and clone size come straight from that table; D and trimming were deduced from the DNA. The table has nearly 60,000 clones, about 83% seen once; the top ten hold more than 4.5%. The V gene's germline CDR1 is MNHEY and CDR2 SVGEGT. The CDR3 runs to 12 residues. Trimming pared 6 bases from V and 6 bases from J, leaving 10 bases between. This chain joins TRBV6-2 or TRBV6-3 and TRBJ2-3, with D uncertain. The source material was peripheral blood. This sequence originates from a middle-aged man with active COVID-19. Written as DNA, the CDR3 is TGTGCCAGCAGCTTACATGGTGATACGCAGTATTTT. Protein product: CASSLHGDTQYF.